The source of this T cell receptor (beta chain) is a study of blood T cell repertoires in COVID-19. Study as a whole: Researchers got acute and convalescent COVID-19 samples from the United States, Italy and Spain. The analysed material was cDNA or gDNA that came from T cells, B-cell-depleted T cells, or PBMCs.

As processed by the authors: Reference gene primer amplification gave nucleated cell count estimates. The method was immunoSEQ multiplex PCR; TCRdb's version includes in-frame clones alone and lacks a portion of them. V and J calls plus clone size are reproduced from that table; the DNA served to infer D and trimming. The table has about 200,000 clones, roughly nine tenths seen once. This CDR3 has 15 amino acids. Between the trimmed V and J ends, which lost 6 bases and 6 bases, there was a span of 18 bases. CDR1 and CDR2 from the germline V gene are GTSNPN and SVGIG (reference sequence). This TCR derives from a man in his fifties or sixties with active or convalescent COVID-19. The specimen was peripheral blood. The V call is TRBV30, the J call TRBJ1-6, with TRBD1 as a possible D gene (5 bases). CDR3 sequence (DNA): TGTGCCTGTTCGAGTGTAGGGGTTAGTAATTCACCCCTCCACTTT. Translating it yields CACSSVGVSNSPLHF.